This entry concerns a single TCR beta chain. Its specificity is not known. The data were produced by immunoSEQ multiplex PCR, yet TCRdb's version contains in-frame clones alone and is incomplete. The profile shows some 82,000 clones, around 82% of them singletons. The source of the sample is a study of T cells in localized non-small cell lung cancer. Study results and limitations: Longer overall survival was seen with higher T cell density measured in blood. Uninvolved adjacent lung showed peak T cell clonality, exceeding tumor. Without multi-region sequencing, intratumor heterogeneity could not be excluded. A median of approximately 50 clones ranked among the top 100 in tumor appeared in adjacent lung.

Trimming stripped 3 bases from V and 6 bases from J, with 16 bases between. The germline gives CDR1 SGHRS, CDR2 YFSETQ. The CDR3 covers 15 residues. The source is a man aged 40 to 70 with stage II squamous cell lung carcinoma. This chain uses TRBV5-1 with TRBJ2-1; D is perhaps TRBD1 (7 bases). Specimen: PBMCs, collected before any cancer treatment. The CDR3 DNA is TGCGCCAGCAGCTACACAGGGGTGGGAGGCAATGAGCAGTTCTTC. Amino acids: CASSYTGVGGNEQFF.